These 21 T cell receptor beta chains originate from one sample sequenced in a study of T cells in localized non-small cell lung cancer. Here immunoSEQ multiplex PCR was the method, and the copy in TCRdb shows in-frame clones only, minus some. This sample has about 40,000 clones, with around 87% found just once. Sequences were derived from peripheral blood, sampled before any cancer treatment. These receptors were obtained from a man aged 18-55 years with stage I lung adenocarcinoma.

About this clone itself: Other nucleotide sequences in the sample specify the same CDR3. The rearrangement joins TRBV28 to TRBJ1-1; the D is unclear. The CDR3 is 13 amino acids. Germline V lookup: CDR1 MDHEN, CDR2 SYDVKM. Between the trimmed V and J ends, which lost 3 bases and 1 base, there was a span of 6 bases. CDR3 protein: CASSFRRNTEAFF. CDR3 in DNA: TGTGCCAGCAGTTTCCGGAGGAACACTGAAGCTTTCTTT.

V usage is TRBV7-8 and J usage is TRBJ2-5, with 15 bases fitting TRBD2. Germline lookup yields CDR1 SGHVS and CDR2 FQNEAQ. CDR3 length: 16 amino acids. The junction had 12 bases not matched to a gene; V was cut back by 3 bases and J by 13 bases. The CDR3 loop is CASSFGTSGGTTYLYF. The CDR3 DNA sequence: TGTGCCAGCAGCTTCGGGACTAGCGGGGGGACTACTTATCTGTACTTC. The whole variable domain, remainder taken from reference TRBV7-8 and TRBJ2-5, is GAGVSQSPRYKVAKRGQDVALRCDPISGHVSLFWYQQALGQGPEFLTYFQNEAQLDKSGLPSDRFFAERPEGSVSTLKIQRTQQEDSAVYLCASSFGTSGGTTYLYFGPGTRLLVL.

V usage is TRBV4-2 and J usage is TRBJ2-1; 7 nucleotides agree with TRBD1. J was trimmed by 6 bases and V by 1 base; bases with no gene match: 9. The CDR3 has 16 residues. From germline, CDR1 is LGHNA and CDR2 YNFKEQ. The CDR3 DNA sequence: TGTGCCAGCAGCCAAGTTGGTGACAGGGTAGTCAATGAGCAGTTCTTC. It translates to CASSQVGDRVVNEQFF.

CDR3 nucleotide sequence: TGCGCCAGCAGCTTGGGACAGGTCAACTATGGCTACACCTTC. Its translation is CASSLGQVNYGYTF. The V gene is TRBV5-1, the J gene TRBJ1-2, with D perhaps matching TRBD1 (6 bases). V was shortened by 0 bases and J by 2 bases, with 8 bases between the two germline ends. The CDR3 sequence is 14 residues long. Germline CDR1 SGHRS, CDR2 YFSETQ.

DNA of the CDR3: TGTGCCACCAGCAGAGATAGACGGGCTGAAGCTTTCTTT. It translates to CATSRDRRAEAFF. The chain links TRBV15 to TRBJ1-1; D call uncertain. Germline V lookup: CDR1 LNHNV, CDR2 YYDKDF (reference sequence). Trimming pared 0 bases from V and 6 bases from J, leaving 8 bases between. This CDR3 is 13 amino acids long. Combining the CDR3 with reference TRBV15 and TRBJ1-1 gives the whole variable domain DAMVIQNPRYQVTQFGKPVTLSCSQTLNHNVMYWYQQKSSQAPKLLFHYYDKDFNNEADTPDNFQSRRPNTSFCFLDIRSPGLGDTAMYLCATSRDRRAEAFFGQGTRLTVV.

This sequence joins TRBV30 and TRBJ1-6, with D perhaps TRBD1 (6 bases). V was pared by 5 bases and J by 0 bases, with 8 bases between. CDR3 length: 14 amino acids. Germline CDR1 reads GTSNPN; CDR2 reads SVGIG (reference sequence). CDR3 coding DNA: TGTGCCTGGCAGGGGTCCTCCTATAATTCACCCCTCCACTTT. Translation: CAWQGSSYNSPLHF.

This chain connects TRBV27 to TRBJ1-1; maybe TRBD1 (5 bases). Germline-derived CDR1 and CDR2 are MNHEY and SMNVEV (reference sequence). Trimming left V 2 bases short and J 1 base short, with 11 bases between. The CDR3 is 15 amino acids. This chain's CDR3 is CASSLRQTENTEAFF. CDR3 coding DNA: TGTGCCAGCAGTTTAAGGCAGACAGAGAACACTGAAGCTTTCTTT.

This clone was picked up one time. V gene TRBV5-1 combines with J gene TRBJ1-1, with TRBD1 identical over 8 bases. The germline gives CDR1 SGHRS, CDR2 YFSETQ. V trimming: 2 bases; J trimming: 0 bases; junction bases outside the gene matches: 6. The CDR3 is 16 amino acids. CDR3 sequence: CASSFGQGLMNTEAFF. The CDR3 DNA follows: TGCGCCAGCAGCTTCGGACAGGGACTCATGAACACTGAAGCTTTCTTT.

The chain has TRBV4-1 and TRBJ2-3, with D tentatively TRBD2 (7 bases). Trimming took 0 bases from V and 4 from J, leaving 11 bases between them. From germline, CDR1 is MGHRA and CDR2 YSYEKL. CDR3 length: 15 residues. The CDR3 here is CASSQEGRGADTQYF. In nucleotides, the CDR3 is TGCGCCAGCAGCCAAGAAGGGAGGGGGGCAGATACGCAGTATTTT.

This chain joins TRBV18 and TRBJ2-5; D not certain. The V end lost 0 bases, the J end lost 5 bases, and 4 bases lay between the germline ends. Germline CDR1 reads KGHSH; CDR2 reads LQKENI. This CDR3 has 12 residues. The CDR3 here is CASSPPEETQYF. The CDR3 DNA reads TGTGCCAGCTCACCACCGGAGGAGACCCAGTACTTC.

This chain uses TRBV7-9 with TRBJ2-1; 7 bases line up with TRBD1. The V segment lost 5 bases and the J segment 7 bases; nucleotides outside the gene matches: 14. Germline-derived CDR1 and CDR2 are SEHNR and FQNEAQ (reference sequence). The CDR3 totals 16 residues. The CDR3 here is CASSQTTGAPGNEQFF. The CDR3 region has the DNA TGTGCCAGCAGCCAAACCACAGGGGCCCCTGGGAATGAGCAGTTCTTC. Full variable domain (outside the CDR3, taken from reference TRBV7-9 and TRBJ2-1): DTGVSQNPRHKITKRGQNVTFRCDPISEHNRLYWYRQTLGQGPEFLTYFQNEAQLEKSRLLSDRFSAERPKGSFSTLEIQRTEQGDSAMYLCASSQTTGAPGNEQFFGPGTRLTVL.

The rearrangement joins TRBV4-2 to TRBJ2-5; the match to TRBD2 covers 13 bases. V was clipped by 0 bases and J by 4 bases; unmatched bases: 14. The CDR3 runs 20 residues. Germline assignment: CDR1 LGHNA and CDR2 YNFKEQ. CDR3 residues: CASSQESLAGGPGGRETQYF. The CDR3 DNA follows: TGTGCCAGCAGCCAAGAATCACTAGCGGGGGGGCCTGGAGGGCGAGAGACCCAGTACTTC.

J is TRBJ1-5 and V is TRBV2; no clear D. Germline CDR1 SNHLY, CDR2 FYNNEI. V was shortened by 8 bases and J by 1 base, with 15 bases between the two germline ends. This CDR3 has 15 amino acids. The CDR3 region has the DNA TGTGCCAGCCGAAGGGATGACGGAAGCAATCAGCCCCAGCATTTT. It translates to CASRRDDGSNQPQHF.

This sequence joins TRBV29-1 and TRBJ1-1; 7 bases line up with TRBD1. The ends lost 6 bases at V and 4 bases at J; junction bases unmatched: 14. The germline CDR1 and CDR2 sequences are SQVTM and ANQGSEA. The CDR3 has 15 amino acids. The CDR3, as DNA: TGCAGCGTGTGGCGAGGGGGCGCGGGGAGCACTGAAGCTTTCTTT. It yields the protein CSVWRGGAGSTEAFF.

To note about this clone: Its ends do not fully match the called genes, so a read error is possible. The chain recombines TRBV5-1 with TRBJ2-1; TRBD2 matches 8 bases. The CDR3 contains 13 residues. The germline CDR1 and CDR2 sequences are SGHRS and YFSETQ. The CDR3 protein is CASSLEARGVKVF. CDR3 nucleotide sequence: TGCGCCAGCAGCTTGGAGGCGCGGGGGGTTAAGGTCTTC. The entire variable domain, with the rest obtained from reference TRBV5-1 and TRBJ2-1, is as follows: KAGVTQTPRYLIKTRGQQVTLSCSPISGHRSVSWYQQTPGQGLQFLFEYFSETQRNKGNFPGRFSGRQFSNSRSEMNVSTLELGDSALYLCASSLEARGVKVFGPGTRLTVL.

The rearrangement uses TRBV10-3 and TRBJ1-3, with D unclear. Trimming stripped 0 bases from V and 0 bases from J, with 6 bases between. The CDR3 is made up of 15 amino acids. Germline CDR1 reads ENHRY; CDR2 reads SYGVKD. The CDR3 DNA reads TGTGCCATCAGTGAGTCGAGCGTCTCTGGAAACACCATATATTTT. Translating it yields CAISESSVSGNTIYF.

This clone was seen only once. The rearrangement joins TRBV2 to TRBJ2-6; D gene ambiguous. Germline values: CDR1 SNHLY, CDR2 FYNNEI. V dropped 4 bases and J dropped 0 bases, with 13 bases sitting between them. This CDR3 comprises 17 residues. CDR3 residues: CASSAGSKSSGANVLTF. The CDR3 DNA reads as TGTGCCAGCAGTGCTGGTTCCAAGAGCTCTGGGGCCAACGTCCTGACTTTC. The full variable domain, its missing parts supplied by reference TRBV2 and TRBJ2-6, is EPEVTQTPSHQVTQMGQEVILRCVPISNHLYFYWYRQILGQKVEFLVSFYNNEISEKSEIFDDQFSVERPDGSNFTLKIRSTKLEDSAMYFCASSAGSKSSGANVLTFGAGSRLTVL.

V and J are TRBV15 and TRBJ1-1; D not certain. The germline V gene has CDR1 LNHNV and CDR2 YYDKDF (reference sequence). Trimming stripped 4 bases from V and 6 bases from J, with 12 bases between. This CDR3 has 13 residues. The CDR3 DNA reads TGTGCCACCAGCATACGCGGGTTAGCTGAAGCTTTCTTT. The encoded protein is CATSIRGLAEAFF.

V is TRBV21-1 and J is TRBJ1-5. TRBV21-1 is marked as a pseudogene. The CDR3 extends over 19 amino acids. CDR3 coding DNA: TGTGCCAGCAGCAAAGCCGGGTTAGGTCGGCAGGGAGTCAATCAGCCCCAGCATTTT. The encoded protein is CASSKAGLGRQGVNQPQHF.

The chain recombines TRBV25-1 with TRBJ2-7; D may be TRBD1 or TRBD2 (5 bases each). Trimming shortened V by 3 bases and J by 6 bases, and 21 bases separated the two germline ends. The CDR3 runs to 16 residues. In germline, CDR1 is MGHDK, CDR2 SYGVNS. CDR3 protein: CASSDLRRGTPLEQYF. The DNA for the CDR3 is TGTGCCAGCAGTGACCTCCGTCGGGGCACCCCTCTCGAGCAGTACTTC.

The J gene is TRBJ2-7, the V gene TRBV10-1; the D gene is possibly TRBD1 (5 bases). Trimming took off 0 bases at V and 6 bases at J, with 12 bases between the two ends. The germline V gene has CDR1 WNHNN and CDR2 SYGVQD (reference sequence). The CDR3 loop spans 14 amino acids. Here the CDR3 DNA reads TGCGCCAGCAGTGAGTCGGGCAGGGAAGGCGAGCAGTACTTC. Its protein is CASSESGREGEQYF.